This TCR beta chain originates from a study of T-cell memory formation after mild COVID-19. Sample barcodes and UMIs were carried by the TCR alpha and TCR beta cDNA libraries that 5'RACE generated with constant-segment primers. TCRdb re-called the 5' RACE reads with MiXCR, one entry per CDR3 protein. Here the sample spans some 210,000 distinct CDR3 sequences, 27% being singletons. This clonotype was counted between two and nine times. Trimming shortened V by 3 bases and J by 1 base, and 6 bases separated the two germline ends. Germline V CDR1 and CDR2: MGHRA, YSYEKL. CDR3 length: 13 residues. The sample taken for sequencing was PBMCs or a T cell subset sorted from them (not recorded which). This chain links TRBV4-1 with TRBJ1-1; no clear D gene. The TCR comes from an adult woman who had mild COVID-19 (a few samples of this study predate the infection). Cell type and time point are not known. CDR3 region: CASSHDKNTEAFF. The CDR3 nucleotides read TGCGCCAGCAGCCACGATAAGAACACTGAAGCTTTCTTT.